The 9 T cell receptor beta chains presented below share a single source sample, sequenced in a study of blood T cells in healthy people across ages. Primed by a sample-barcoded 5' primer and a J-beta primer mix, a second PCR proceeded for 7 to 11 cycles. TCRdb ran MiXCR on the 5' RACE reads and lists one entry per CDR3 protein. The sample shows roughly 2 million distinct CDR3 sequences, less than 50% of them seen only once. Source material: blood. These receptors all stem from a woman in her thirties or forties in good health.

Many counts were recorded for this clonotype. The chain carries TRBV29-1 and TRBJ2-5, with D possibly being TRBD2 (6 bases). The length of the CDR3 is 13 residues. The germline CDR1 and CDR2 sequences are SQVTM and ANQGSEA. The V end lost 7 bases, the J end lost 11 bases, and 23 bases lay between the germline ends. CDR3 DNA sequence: TGCAGCGCTTTAGCGGCCCCGAACAATGAGCAGTACTTC. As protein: CSALAAPNNEQYF.

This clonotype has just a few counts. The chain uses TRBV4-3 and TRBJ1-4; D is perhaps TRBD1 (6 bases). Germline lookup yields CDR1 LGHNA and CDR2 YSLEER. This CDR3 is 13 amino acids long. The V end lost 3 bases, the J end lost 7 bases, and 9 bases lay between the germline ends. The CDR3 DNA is TGCGCCAGCAGCCAGCACAGGGTTGAAAAACTGTTTTTT. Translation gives CASSQHRVEKLFF.

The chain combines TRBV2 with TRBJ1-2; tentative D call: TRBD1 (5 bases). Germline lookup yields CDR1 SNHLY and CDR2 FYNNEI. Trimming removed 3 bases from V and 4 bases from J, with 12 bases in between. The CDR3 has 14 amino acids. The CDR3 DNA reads TGTGCCAGCAGTGAGTCGGACACCGGCTATGGCTACACCTTC. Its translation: CASSESDTGYGYTF.

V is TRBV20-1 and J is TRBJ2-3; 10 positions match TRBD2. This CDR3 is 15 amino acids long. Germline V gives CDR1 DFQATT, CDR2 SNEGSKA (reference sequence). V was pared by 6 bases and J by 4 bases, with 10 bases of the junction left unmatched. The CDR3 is CSAPTSGLLSDTQYF. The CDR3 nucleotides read TGCAGTGCGCCGACTAGCGGGTTATTGTCAGATACGCAGTATTTT.

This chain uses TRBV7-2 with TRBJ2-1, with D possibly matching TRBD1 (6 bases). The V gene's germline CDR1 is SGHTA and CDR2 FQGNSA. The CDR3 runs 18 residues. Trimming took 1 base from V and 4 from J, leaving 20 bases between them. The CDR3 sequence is CASSLGGIGGTPYNEQFF. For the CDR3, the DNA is TGTGCCAGCAGCTTAGGGGGTATAGGGGGAACGCCTTACAATGAGCAGTTCTTC.

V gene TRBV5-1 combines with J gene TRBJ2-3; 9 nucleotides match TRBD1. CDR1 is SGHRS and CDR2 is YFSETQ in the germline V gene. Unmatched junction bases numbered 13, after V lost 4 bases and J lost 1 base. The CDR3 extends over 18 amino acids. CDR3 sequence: CASSPYSLTGGRTDTQYF. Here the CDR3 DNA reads TGCGCCAGCAGCCCATACTCTTTAACAGGGGGCCGCACAGATACGCAGTATTTT.

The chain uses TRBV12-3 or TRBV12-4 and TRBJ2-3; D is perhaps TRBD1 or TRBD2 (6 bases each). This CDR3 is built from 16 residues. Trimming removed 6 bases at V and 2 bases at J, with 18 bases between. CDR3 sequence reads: CASSPGGRDHTDTQYF. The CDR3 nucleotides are TGTGCCAGCAGCCCCGGGGGCAGGGACCACACAGATACGCAGTATTTT.

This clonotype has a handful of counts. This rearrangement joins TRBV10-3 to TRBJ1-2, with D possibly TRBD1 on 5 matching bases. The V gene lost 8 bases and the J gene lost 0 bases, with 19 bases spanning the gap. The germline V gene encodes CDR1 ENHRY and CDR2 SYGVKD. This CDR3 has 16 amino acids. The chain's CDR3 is CAIGGTRFSTNYGYTF. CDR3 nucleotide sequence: TGTGCCATCGGGGGGACCAGGTTTTCCACTAACTATGGCTACACCTTC.

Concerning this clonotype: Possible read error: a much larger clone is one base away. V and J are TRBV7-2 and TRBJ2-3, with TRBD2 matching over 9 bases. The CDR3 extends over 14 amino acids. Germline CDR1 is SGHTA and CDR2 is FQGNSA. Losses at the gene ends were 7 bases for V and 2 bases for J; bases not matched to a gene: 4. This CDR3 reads CASNPSGVTDTQYF. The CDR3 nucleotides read TGTGCCAGCAACCCTAGCGGGGTCACAGATACGCAGTATTTT.